This T cell receptor (beta chain) was sequenced during a study of patients and donors after allogeneic stem cell transplantation. TCRdb re-analysed the RT-PCR reads in MiXCR, keeping a single row per CDR3 protein. The repertoire has about a million distinct CDR3 sequences, 15% to 20% of them found once; the top ten carry 5% to 6.5%. The sample holds a few counts of this clonotype. The sequence derives from a human donor who was either an allogeneic HSCT recipient or a stem cell or donor lymphocyte infusion donor (not recorded which). It is not recorded whose cells these are; they may come from a transplant donor. The sequenced sample consisted of blood, either unsorted or a sorted T cell fraction (not recorded which).

The CDR3 DNA reads TGTGCCAGCAGCCCCGGGACTCGGTTAAGAATAGATACGCAGTATTTT. Protein sequence: CASSPGTRLRIDTQYF. The chain links TRBV12-3 or TRBV12-4 to TRBJ2-3, with a tentative D call TRBD2 (6 bases). The V gene lost 6 bases and the J gene lost 5 bases, with 21 bases spanning the gap. This CDR3 spans 16 amino acids.